This T cell receptor beta chain appears in the sequencing data of a study of beta chain features in type 1 diabetes (dated by TCRdb to 2017 to 2018). The study in broad terms: Mean age, gender distribution, total cell number and subset yield were not different between patients and healthy donors. In the study, recently diagnosed type 1 diabetes patients and matched healthy donors were compared on the TCRB repertoires of their sorted circulating CD4+ T cell subsets. A total of around 100 million sorted cells were examined across all samples, and RNA yield correlated strongly with the number of cells per subset. Naive and central memory subsets were obtained from all 28 donors, but regulatory and stem cell-like memory subsets were isolated from only 8 patients and roughly eight healthy donors. Summary of the overall study and its limitations: Because cDNA was sequenced instead of genomic DNA, highly expressing activated cells could be over-represented, though the groups showed no difference in activation or CD3 levels. PCR may preferentially amplify shorter templates, but because patient and control samples were amplified and corrected together, any resulting skew would affect both groups equally. HLA sub-analyses involved small numbers of individuals, so any influence of HLA type on TCRB rearrangement remained unresolved. Patients with type 1 diabetes made fewer insertions and deleted more nucleotides at VDJ recombination sites, implying thymic rearrangement abnormalities. Naive, central memory and regulatory TCRB repertoires appeared more similar among patients than among healthy donors. In all four CD4+ subsets, TCRB CDR3 length was moderately but significantly shorter in type 1 diabetes patients.

Each donor gave one peripheral blood draw, averaging around 0.11 L, which was collected into heparinised tubes. Naive, central memory, regulatory and stem cell-like memory CD4+ T cells were sorted on a BD FACSAria II using a panel including CD45RO, CCR7, CD25, CD127, CD95 and CD27. Purity was above 98% for every sorted population. PBMCs were isolated immediately by Lymphoprep density gradient centrifugation and stained directly without culture. So that batch effects would be minimized, each experiment stained and sorted samples in pairs, pairing one healthy donor with one patient. The entire isolated RNA was reverse transcribed using the High Capacity cDNA Reverse Transcription Kit, and thus expressed TCRB transcripts were sequenced. Naive, central memory and regulatory T cell samples underwent deep immunoSEQ sequencing, averaging around 3.7 million total reads per sample. Sorted cells were lysed in RLT buffer, and RNA was extracted using DNase-treated RNeasy Micro or Mini kits according to cell number. Each cell subset was processed on its own to prevent cross-contamination, while patient and healthy donor samples were processed together. Using the immunoSEQ multiplex PCR, TCRB sequences were amplified from cDNA into 87-bp fragments spanning the CDR3 region. Sequencing of the amplicons was performed on the Illumina HiSeq platform. On the study's bioinformatics: PCR bias was corrected computationally using synthetic template baselines, and reads within Hamming distance 2 were collapsed, with unmergeable singletons discarded. Reads were aligned against IMGT so that V, D and J genes, CDR3 length and insertions or deletions at six rearrangement sites could be assigned. Within each subset, clonotype counts were normalized to sorted cell number, after which true diversity and Gini coefficients were computed with the tcR R package. The overlap coefficient, calculated on TCRB nucleotide sequences, was used to quantify repertoire sharing. Out-of-frame TCRB sequences from naive cells were analyzed as a proxy for the pre-selection repertoire. What TCRdb holds here is the immuneACCESS table cut down to in-frame rearrangements. Part of the clones is not present; checked against another copy, under half of the missing clones reflect an unresolved V gene, and the others are unexplained. V, J and clone size were drawn from that table, and D and trimming were deduced from the DNA. In all, the sample holds under 850,000 clones, and roughly 13% of those were seen once. The ten top clones hold about 0.02% of the sample.

As regards this clone: Its antigen is currently not known. Base qualities are not at hand, and no much larger clone is one base apart.

Sequences were obtained from naive CD4+ T cells from blood. The cell subset or site tag for this specimen amounts to: true naive CD4+ T cells. The receptor was isolated from a young man with type 1 diabetes.

This receptor has the CDR3 CASSAPWGTGDTEAFF. The DNA sequence is given as TGTGCCAGTAGTGCTCCCTGGGGGACAGGGGACACTGAAGCTTTCTTT. The V and J genes are TRBV19 and TRBJ1-1, with 10 bases aligning to TRBD1. CDR1 and CDR2, per the germline V gene (reference sequence), are LNHDA and SQIVND. There are 16 amino acids in the CDR3, from cysteine to phenylalanine inclusive. The DNA shown is the 48-base CDR3, in frame from base 1. V loses 5 bases at its end and J loses 3 bases; junction bases beyond the gene matches: 9.